The rows below give T cell receptor beta chains drawn from one sample of a study of technical replicates of blood from a few donors. The table came from immunoSEQ multiplex PCR; TCRdb's copy has only in-frame clones and leaves some out. The table includes 100,000 or so clones, 95% detected once. The sequenced sample was T cells isolated from PBMCs. These receptors all come from a human donor in good health. Each CDR3 is given with its conserved first and last residue. The D gene is left open where the match is weak. Clone sizes are given selectively: once, few, many, or a class where the clone is expanded.

D gene,J gene,V gene,clone size,CDR3 DNA,CDR3 protein
.,TRBJ1-4,TRBV19,once,TGTGCCAGTACTAATAAGAATGAAAAACTGTTTTTT,CASTNKNEKLFF
TRBD1,TRBJ2-5,TRBV28,.,TGTGCCAGCAGTTTATATACGCCGGGCAGGGGGCGGGTGACCCAGTACTTC,CASSLYTPGRGRVTQYF
TRBD1,TRBJ1-2,TRBV4-1,.,TGCGCCAGCAGCCCCCACGACAGGGATGGCTACACCTTC,CASSPHDRDGYTF
.,TRBJ1-2,TRBV29-1,.,TGCAGCGTTGATGGGGCAGGGTCTACGAACTATGGCTACACCTTC,CSVDGAGSTNYGYTF
.,TRBJ1-5,TRBV19,.,TGTGCCAGTAGTATATGGCAGGGGATCATGGGACCACAGCCCCAGCATTTT,CASSIWQGIMGPQPQHF
TRBD1,TRBJ2-1,TRBV27,.,TGTGCCAGCAGTTTACATAACAGGGGGAATGAGCAGTTCTTC,CASSLHNRGNEQFF
TRBD2,TRBJ2-1,TRBV15,.,TGTGCCACCAGCGGACTAGCGGGAGGGGTCAATGAGCAGTTCTTC,CATSGLAGGVNEQFF
TRBD1,TRBJ1-5,TRBV19,.,TGTGCCAGTAGTACCCCCGGGACAGGGGCTAATCAGCCCCAGCATTTT,CASSTPGTGANQPQHF
TRBD2,TRBJ2-7,TRBV5-1,.,TGCGCCAGCAGCCCATGGACTAGTGGGGGCGAGCAGTACTTC,CASSPWTSGGEQYF
TRBD2,TRBJ2-1,TRBV5-1,.,TGCGCCAGCAGCTTTCGACTAGCGGGAGGGGGCCACAATGAGCAGTTCTTC,CASSFRLAGGGHNEQFF
TRBD1,TRBJ1-4,TRBV4-2,.,TGTGCCAGCAGCCCAGGACAGGGGAATGAAAAACTGTTTTTT,CASSPGQGNEKLFF
TRBD1,TRBJ2-2,TRBV5-1,few,TGCGCCAGCAGCTACCGACAGGGGGATTACCCGAACACCGGGGAGCTGTTTTTT,CASSYRQGDYPNTGELFF
.,TRBJ1-1,TRBV29-1,few,TGCAGCGTCCGAGGGAGGGGCGGCACTGAAGCTTTCTTT,CSVRGRGGTEAFF
TRBD1,TRBJ2-4,TRBV19,.,TGTGCCAGTAGTATGGGACAGGGGTTAAACATTCAGTACTTC,CASSMGQGLNIQYF
TRBD2,TRBJ2-1,TRBV18,.,TGTGCCAGCCGGACTAGCGGGGGCCAAGACCGCTCCTACAATGAGCAGTTCTTC,CASRTSGGQDRSYNEQFF
TRBD2,TRBJ2-7,TRBV30,.,TGTGCCTGGGCCTTAAGCGGGAAGAACTACGAGCAGTACTTC,CAWALSGKNYEQYF
.,TRBJ2-7,TRBV7-9,once,TGTGCCAGCAGCCAAATGGCGGGGCTGATAAGCTCCTACGAGCAGTACTTC,CASSQMAGLISSYEQYF
TRBD1,TRBJ2-2,TRBV13,.,TGTGCCAGCAGCTCGGACAGGCCGAACACCGGGGAGCTGTTTTTT,CASSSDRPNTGELFF
TRBD1,TRBJ2-3,TRBV9,.,TGTGCCAGCAGCGTAGAAACCGGGACAGGGAGGACAGATACGCAGTATTTT,CASSVETGTGRTDTQYF
TRBD1,TRBJ2-7,TRBV19,.,TGTGCCAGTAGTATTGGACAGGGTTCCTACGAGCAGTACTTC,CASSIGQGSYEQYF
.,TRBJ1-4,TRBV7-2,once,TGTGCCAGCAGCACCGACGCCGGGGGTTTGGAAAAACTGTTTTTT,CASSTDAGGLEKLFF
.,TRBJ1-2,TRBV19,.,TGTGCCAGTAGAGCAAAGGAGGTAATCGGCTATGGCTACACCTTC,CASRAKEVIGYGYTF
.,TRBJ2-4,TRBV19,.,TGTGCCAGTAGTTCCCGAGGGATTTTGAACATTCAGTACTTC,CASSSRGILNIQYF
TRBD1,TRBJ2-2,TRBV7-9,.,TGTGCCAGCAGCTTAACAGGGACAGGACGTACCGGGGAGCTGTTTTTT,CASSLTGTGRTGELFF
.,TRBJ2-5,TRBV9,.,TGTGCCAGCAGCCCCATCCGTTCAGGGAACGTCCAAGAGACCCAGTACTTC,CASSPIRSGNVQETQYF
.,TRBJ1-1,TRBV7-9,.,TGTGCCAGCAGCTTAGGCCAAGCCTTGAACACTGAAGCTTTCTTT,CASSLGQALNTEAFF
TRBD1,TRBJ1-2,TRBV27,.,TGTGCCAGCAGTGCAGACAGGGTCGGTCGAGGCTACACCTTC,CASSADRVGRGYTF
.,TRBJ1-3,TRBV27,.,TGTGCCAGCAGTTTACCCCCCGGGGTTCGCTCTGGAAACACCATATATTTT,CASSLPPGVRSGNTIYF
TRBD1,TRBJ2-1,TRBV7-9,.,TGTGCCAGCAGCTCAGGGACAGGGGGTAATGAGCAGTTCTTC,CASSSGTGGNEQFF
.,TRBJ2-4,TRBV9,.,TGTGCCAGCAGCGTAGAATATAGTACGGGAGCGGGAAACATTCAGTACTTC,CASSVEYSTGAGNIQYF
.,TRBJ2-5,TRBV7-2,.,TGTGCCAGCAAAAGAGACAGGAACCAAGAGACCCAGTACTTC,CASKRDRNQETQYF
TRBD1,TRBJ1-2,TRBV19,.,TGTGCCAGTAGTATCACAGGACAGGACTATGGCTACACCTTC,CASSITGQDYGYTF
.,TRBJ2-1,TRBV1,.,TGCACCAGCAGCCAAGATCAGTCACGACGGAGTGAGCAGTTCTTC,CTSSQDQSRRSEQFF
.,TRBJ2-1,TRBV5-1,.,TGCGCCAGCAGCTTGATGATGCGGGGTGAGCAGTTCTTC,CASSLMMRGEQFF